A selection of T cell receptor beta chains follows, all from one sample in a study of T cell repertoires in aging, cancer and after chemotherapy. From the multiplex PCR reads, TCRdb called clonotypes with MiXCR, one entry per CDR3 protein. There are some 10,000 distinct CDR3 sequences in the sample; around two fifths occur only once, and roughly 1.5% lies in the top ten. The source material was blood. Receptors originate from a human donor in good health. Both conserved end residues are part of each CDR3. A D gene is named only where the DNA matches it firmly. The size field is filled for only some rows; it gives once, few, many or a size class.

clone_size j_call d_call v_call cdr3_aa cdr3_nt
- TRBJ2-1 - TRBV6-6 CASSRGHQNEQFF TGTGCCAGCAGTCGGGGTCACCAAAATGAGCAGTTCTTC
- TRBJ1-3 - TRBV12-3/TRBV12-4 CASSFLGSGNTIYF TGTGCCAGCAGTTTTCTAGGCTCTGGAAACACCATATATTTT
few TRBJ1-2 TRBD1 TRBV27 CASSEYRGYGYTF TGTGCCAGCAGCGAGTACAGGGGCTATGGCTACACCTTC
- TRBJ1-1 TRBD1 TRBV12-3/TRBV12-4 CASSFGQQGVTEAFF TGTGCCAGCAGTTTTGGGCAACAGGGGGTCACTGAAGCTTTCTTT
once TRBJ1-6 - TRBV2 CASSAPTGGNSPLHF TGTGCCAGCAGTGCCCCGACGGGAGGGAATTCACCCCTCCACTTT
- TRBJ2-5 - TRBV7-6 CASKRWTRQETQYF TGTGCCAGCAAAAGATGGACTCGCCAAGAGACCCAGTACTTC
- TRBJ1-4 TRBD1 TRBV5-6 CASRPGQGREKLFF TGTGCCAGCCGCCCGGGACAGGGGAGAGAAAAACTGTTTTTT
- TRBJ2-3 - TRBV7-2 CASSLLGGEDTQYF TGTGCCAGCAGCTTACTGGGGGGCGAGGATACGCAGTATTTT
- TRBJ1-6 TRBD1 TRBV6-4 CASRYTGGAGSYNSPLHF TGTGCCAGCAGGTACACAGGGGGCGCCGGGTCCTATAATTCACCCCTCCACTTT
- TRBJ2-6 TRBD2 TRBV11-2 CASSPEAGGPSGANVLTF TGTGCCAGCAGCCCAGAGGCGGGGGGGCCCTCTGGGGCCAACGTCCTGACTTTC
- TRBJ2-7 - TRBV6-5 CASSYSGGLLAEQYF TGTGCCAGCAGTTACTCGGGCGGACTGTTGGCCGAGCAGTACTTC
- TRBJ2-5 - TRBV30 CAWSRERFQGTQYF TGTGCCTGGAGTCGGGAGAGGTTCCAGGGGACCCAGTACTTC
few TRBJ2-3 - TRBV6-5 CASRSFSTDTQYF TGTGCCAGCAGGTCTTTTAGCACAGATACGCAGTATTTT
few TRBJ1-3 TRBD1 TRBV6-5 CASSYSRQGNTIYF TGTGCCAGCAGTTACTCGAGACAGGGGAACACCATATATTTT
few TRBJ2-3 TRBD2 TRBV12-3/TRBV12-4 CASSSGGLDTQYF TGTGCCAGCAGCTCGGGGGGGCTAGATACGCAGTATTTT
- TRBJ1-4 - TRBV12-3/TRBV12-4 CAVSGAATNEKLFF TGTGCCGTCTCAGGGGCCGCAACTAATGAAAAACTGTTTTTT
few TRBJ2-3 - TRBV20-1 CSAYLQGPGDTQYF TGCAGTGCCTATTTGCAAGGGCCCGGAGATACGCAGTATTTT
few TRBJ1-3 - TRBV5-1 CASRFGGDGGNTIYF TGCGCCAGCAGGTTCGGGGGGGACGGCGGAAACACCATATATTTT
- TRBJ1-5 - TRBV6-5 CASSEGPGGNQPQHF TGTGCCAGCAGTGAAGGTCCAGGAGGCAATCAGCCCCAGCATTTT
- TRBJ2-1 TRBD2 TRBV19 CASSILTGLAGALYNEQFF TGTGCCAGTAGTATCCTAACGGGACTAGCGGGCGCGTTATACAATGAGCAGTTCTTC
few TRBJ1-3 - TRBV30 CAWSVSHSFSGNTIYF TGTGCCTGGAGTGTGTCCCACTCCTTCTCTGGAAACACCATATATTTT
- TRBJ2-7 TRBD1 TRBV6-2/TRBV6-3 CASDGTGGRREQYF TGTGCCAGCGACGGTACAGGGGGCCGGCGCGAGCAGTACTTC
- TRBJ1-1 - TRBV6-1 CASSYSGTVNTEAFF TGTGCCAGCAGTTACTCCGGGACGGTGAACACTGAAGCTTTCTTT
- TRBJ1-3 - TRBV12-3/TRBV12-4 CASSWTDSGNTIYF TGTGCCAGCAGTTGGACCGACTCTGGAAACACCATATATTTT
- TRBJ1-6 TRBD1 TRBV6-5 CASSYCPGGPQNSPLHF TGTGCCAGCAGTTACTGCCCAGGGGGACCCCAAAATTCACCCCTCCACTTT
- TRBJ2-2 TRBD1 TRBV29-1 CSVPGGADTGELFF TGCAGCGTTCCAGGGGGCGCCGACACCGGGGAGCTGTTTTTT
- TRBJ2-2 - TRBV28 CASSDLRTYTGELFF TGTGCCAGCAGTGACTTAAGAACTTACACCGGGGAGCTGTTTTTT
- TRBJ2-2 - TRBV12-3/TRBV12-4 CASSFGAGELFF -
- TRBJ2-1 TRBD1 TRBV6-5 CASKAMGQSYNEQFF TGTGCCAGCAAGGCAATGGGACAGAGCTACAATGAGCAGTTCTTC